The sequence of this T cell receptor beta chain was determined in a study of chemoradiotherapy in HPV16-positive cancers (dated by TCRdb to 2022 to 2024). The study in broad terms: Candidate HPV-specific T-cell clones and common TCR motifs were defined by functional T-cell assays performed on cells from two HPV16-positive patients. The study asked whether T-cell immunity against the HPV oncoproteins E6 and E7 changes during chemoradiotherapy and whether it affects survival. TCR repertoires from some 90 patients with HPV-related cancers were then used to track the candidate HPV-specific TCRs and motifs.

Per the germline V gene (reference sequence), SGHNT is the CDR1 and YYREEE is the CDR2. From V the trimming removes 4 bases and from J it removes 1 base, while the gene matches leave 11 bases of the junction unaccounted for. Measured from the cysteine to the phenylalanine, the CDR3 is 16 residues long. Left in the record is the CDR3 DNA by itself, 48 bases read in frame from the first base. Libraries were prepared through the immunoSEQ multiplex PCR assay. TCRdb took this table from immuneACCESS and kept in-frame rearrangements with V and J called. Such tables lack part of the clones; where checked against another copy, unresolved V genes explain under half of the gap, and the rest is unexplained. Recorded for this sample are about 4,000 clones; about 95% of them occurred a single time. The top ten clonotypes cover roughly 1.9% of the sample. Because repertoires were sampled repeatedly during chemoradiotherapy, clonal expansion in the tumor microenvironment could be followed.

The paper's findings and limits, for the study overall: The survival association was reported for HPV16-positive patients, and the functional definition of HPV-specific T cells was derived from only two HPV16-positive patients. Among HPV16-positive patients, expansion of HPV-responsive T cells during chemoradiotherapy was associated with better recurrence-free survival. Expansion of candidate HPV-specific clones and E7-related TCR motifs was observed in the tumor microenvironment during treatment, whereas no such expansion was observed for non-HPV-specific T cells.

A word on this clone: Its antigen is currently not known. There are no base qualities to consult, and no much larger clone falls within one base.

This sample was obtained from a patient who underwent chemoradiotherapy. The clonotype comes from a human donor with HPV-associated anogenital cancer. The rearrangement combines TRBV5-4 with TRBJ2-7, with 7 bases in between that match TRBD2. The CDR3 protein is CASSGGGGSRSYEQYF. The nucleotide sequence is TGTGCCAGCAGCGGGGGGGGAGGCAGTCGATCCTACGAGCAGTACTTC.